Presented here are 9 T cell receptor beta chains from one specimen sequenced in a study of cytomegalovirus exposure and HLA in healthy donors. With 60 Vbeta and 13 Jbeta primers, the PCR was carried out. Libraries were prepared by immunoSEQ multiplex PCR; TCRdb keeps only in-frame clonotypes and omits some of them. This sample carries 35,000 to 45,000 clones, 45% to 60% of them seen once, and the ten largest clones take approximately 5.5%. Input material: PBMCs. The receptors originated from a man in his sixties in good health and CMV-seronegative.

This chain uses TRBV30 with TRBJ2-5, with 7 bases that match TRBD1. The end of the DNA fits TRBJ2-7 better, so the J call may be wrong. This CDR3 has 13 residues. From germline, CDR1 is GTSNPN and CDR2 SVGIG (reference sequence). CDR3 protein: CAWSDREAYEQYF. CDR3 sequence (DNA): TGTGCCTGGAGCGACAGGGAAGCCTACGAGCAGTACTTC.

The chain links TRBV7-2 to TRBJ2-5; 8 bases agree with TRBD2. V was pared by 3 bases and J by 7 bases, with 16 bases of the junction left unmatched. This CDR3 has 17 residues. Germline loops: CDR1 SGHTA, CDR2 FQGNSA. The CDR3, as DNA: TGTGCCAGCAGCTTGTTTGGGCGAGCGGGAGCTCTTGGGACCCAGTACTTC. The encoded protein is CASSLFGRAGALGTQYF.

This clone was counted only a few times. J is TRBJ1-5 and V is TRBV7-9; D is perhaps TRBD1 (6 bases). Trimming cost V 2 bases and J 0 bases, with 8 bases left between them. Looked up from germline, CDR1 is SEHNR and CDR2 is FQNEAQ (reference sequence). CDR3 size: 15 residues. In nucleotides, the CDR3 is TGTGCCAGCAGCTTAAAAGGGGGTAGCAATCAGCCCCAGCATTTT. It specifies CASSLKGGSNQPQHF.

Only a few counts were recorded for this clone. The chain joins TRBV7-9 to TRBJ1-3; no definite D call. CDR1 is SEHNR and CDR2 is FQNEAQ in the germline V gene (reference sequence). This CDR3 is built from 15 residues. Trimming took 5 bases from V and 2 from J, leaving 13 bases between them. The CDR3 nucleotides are TGTGCCAGCAGCGGCCGCCGGACTGCTGGAAACACCATATATTTT. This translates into CASSGRRTAGNTIYF.

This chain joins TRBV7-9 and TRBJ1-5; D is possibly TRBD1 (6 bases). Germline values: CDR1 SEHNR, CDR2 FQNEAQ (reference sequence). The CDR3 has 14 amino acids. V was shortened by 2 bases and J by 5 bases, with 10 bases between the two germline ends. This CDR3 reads CASSLIGGDQPQHF. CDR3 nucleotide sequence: TGTGCCAGCAGCTTAATAGGGGGGGATCAGCCCCAGCATTTT.

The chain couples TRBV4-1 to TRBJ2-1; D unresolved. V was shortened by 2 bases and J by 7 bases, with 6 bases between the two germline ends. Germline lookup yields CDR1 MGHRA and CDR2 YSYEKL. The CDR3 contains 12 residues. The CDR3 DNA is TGCGCCAGCAGCCAACCCGGGAATGAGCAGTTCTTC. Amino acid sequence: CASSQPGNEQFF.

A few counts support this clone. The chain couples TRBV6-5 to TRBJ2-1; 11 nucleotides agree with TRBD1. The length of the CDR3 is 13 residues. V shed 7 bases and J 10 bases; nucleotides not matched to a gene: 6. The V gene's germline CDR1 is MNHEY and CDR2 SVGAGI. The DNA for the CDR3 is TGTGCCAGCACCCGGACAGGGGGCTTGGAGCAGTTCTTC. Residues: CASTRTGGLEQFF.

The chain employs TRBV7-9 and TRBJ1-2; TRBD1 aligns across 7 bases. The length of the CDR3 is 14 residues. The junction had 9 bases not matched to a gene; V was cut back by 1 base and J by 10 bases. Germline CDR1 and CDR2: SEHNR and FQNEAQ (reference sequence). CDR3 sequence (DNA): TGTGCCAGCAGCTTAGACGACAGGGCCTCGTCCTACACCTTC. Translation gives CASSLDDRASSYTF.

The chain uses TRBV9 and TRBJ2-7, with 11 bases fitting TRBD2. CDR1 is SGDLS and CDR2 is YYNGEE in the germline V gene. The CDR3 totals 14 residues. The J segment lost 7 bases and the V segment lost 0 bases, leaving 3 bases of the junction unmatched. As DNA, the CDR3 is TGTGCCAGCAGCGTAGAAATAGCGGGAGGGGAGCAGTACTTC. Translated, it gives CASSVEIAGGEQYF.